Each of the 15 T cell receptor beta chains below was sequenced from the same sample in a study of cytomegalovirus exposure and HLA in healthy donors (dated by TCRdb to 2017 to 2019). The library was prepared using the immunoSEQ multiplex PCR assay. A mixture of 60 forward primers for TCR Vbeta segments and 13 reverse primers for TCR Jbeta segments was used in the multiplex PCR. What TCRdb holds here is the immuneACCESS table cut down to in-frame rearrangements. Part of the clones is not present; checked against another copy, under half of the missing clones reflect an unresolved V gene, and the others are unexplained. Across this sample there are about 240,000 clones, with approximately 84% seen only once. Roughly 0.24% of the sample is held by the ten biggest clonotypes. What was sequenced was PBMCs. Receptors originate from a girl aged 2 to 10 in good health and CMV-seronegative.

The chain joins TRBV5-1 to TRBJ1-2; 7 bases are shared with TRBD1. The junction had 15 bases not matched to a gene; V was cut back by 3 bases and J by 7 bases. This CDR3 comprises 16 residues. The germline CDR1 and CDR2 sequences are SGHRS and YFSETQ. CDR3 nucleotide sequence: TGCGCCAGCAGCTATCTCCGGGACAGCCTATTTCGTGGCTACACCTTC. It yields the protein CASSYLRDSLFRGYTF. The entire variable domain, with the rest obtained from reference TRBV5-1 and TRBJ1-2, is as follows: KAGVTQTPRYLIKTRGQQVTLSCSPISGHRSVSWYQQTPGQGLQFLFEYFSETQRNKGNFPGRFSGRQFSNSRSEMNVSTLELGDSALYLCASSYLRDSLFRGYTFGSGTRLTVV.

The V and J genes are TRBV5-1 and TRBJ1-2, with TRBD1 as a possible D gene (6 bases). The V end lost 0 bases, the J end lost 4 bases, and 13 bases lay between the germline ends. From germline, CDR1 is SGHRS and CDR2 YFSETQ. The CDR3 runs to 15 residues. CDR3 loop: CASSLAQGSSYGYTF. The CDR3 DNA reads as TGCGCCAGCAGCTTGGCACAGGGATCGAGCTATGGCTACACCTTC.

The chain uses TRBV19 and TRBJ1-5, with TRBD1 matching 8 bases. Germline V gives CDR1 LNHDA, CDR2 SQIVND (reference sequence). CDR3 length: 17 amino acids. J was trimmed by 4 bases and V by 2 bases; bases with no gene match: 10. The CDR3 protein is CASSIRTDRGRNQPQHF. CDR3 coding DNA: TGTGCCAGTAGTATAAGGACCGACAGGGGAAGGAATCAGCCCCAGCATTTT.

There are a few counts of this clone. The chain combines TRBV2 with TRBJ1-3; 8 nucleotides match TRBD1. V was pared by 11 bases and J by 0 bases, with 6 bases of the junction left unmatched. Germline V gene data show CDR1 as SNHLY and CDR2 as FYNNEI. The CDR3 extends over 14 amino acids. This CDR3 is CACRDRSSGNTIYF. In DNA, the CDR3 is TGTGCCTGCCGGGACAGGTCCTCTGGAAACACCATATATTTT.

This clone was seen only once. The chain is built from TRBV5-4 and TRBJ2-3; the D gene is possibly TRBD1 (5 bases). The germline V gene has CDR1 SGHNT and CDR2 YYREEE (reference sequence). The CDR3 loop spans 16 amino acids. Trimming cost V 5 bases and J 6 bases, with 22 bases left between them. CDR3 nucleotides: TGTGCCAGCAGACACTATTCAACCCCAGGGCCGGATACGCAGTATTTT. It translates to CASRHYSTPGPDTQYF.

The chain is built from TRBV29-1 and TRBJ2-5, with D hard to call. V was trimmed by 6 bases and J by 4 bases, leaving 12 bases between them. Germline CDR1 SQVTM, CDR2 ANQGSEA. CDR3 length equals 12 residues. The CDR3 sequence: CSVVGGGETQYF. CDR3 DNA: TGCAGCGTCGTGGGTGGCGGAGAGACCCAGTACTTC.

The chain uses TRBV6-1 and TRBJ2-4; 16 bases align to TRBD2. With V trimmed by 4 bases and J by 3 bases, 12 bases remained unmatched. The CDR3 spans 20 residues. CDR1 and CDR2 from the germline V gene are MNHNS and SASEGT. CDR3 sequence: CASSATMGLAGGPGKNIQYF. CDR3 DNA: TGTGCCAGCAGTGCAACAATGGGACTAGCGGGAGGGCCCGGCAAAAACATTCAGTACTTC.

A single count supports this clone. The chain links TRBV5-8 to TRBJ2-7; 10 positions match TRBD1. Germline CDR1 is SGHTS and CDR2 is YDEGEE. Trimming removed 2 bases from V and 3 bases from J; junction bases left unmatched: 2. CDR3 length: 14 amino acids. In DNA form, the CDR3 reads TGTGCCAGCAGCTTTAGGACAGGGGGCTACGAGCAGTACTTC. Its translation: CASSFRTGGYEQYF.

The V gene is TRBV2, the J gene TRBJ2-3, with TRBD2 matching over 11 bases. The CDR3 runs 16 residues. V lost 6 bases, J lost 5 bases, and 10 bases stayed unmatched. Germline V gene lookup returns CDR1 SNHLY and CDR2 FYNNEI. CDR3: CASRSPLAGGKDTQYF. CDR3 DNA sequence: TGTGCCAGCAGAAGCCCCCTAGCGGGGGGTAAAGATACGCAGTATTTT.

The rearrangement uses TRBV19 and TRBJ1-1, with unresolved D. Per germline, CDR1 LNHDA and CDR2 SQIVND (reference sequence). V was shortened by 4 bases and J by 1 base, with 7 bases between the two germline ends. CDR3 length equals 13 residues. CDR3 in amino acids: CASSTHRNTEAFF. DNA of the CDR3: TGTGCCAGTAGTACCCACAGGAACACTGAAGCTTTCTTT.

This clone was picked up a small number of times. The chain uses TRBV4-1 and TRBJ2-7; 9 bases are shared with TRBD1. This CDR3 is 18 amino acids long. J lost 1 base, V lost 2 bases, and 12 bases had no gene match. Germline loops: CDR1 MGHRA, CDR2 YSYEKL. CDR3 amino acids: CASSQRYGTGTLSYEQYF. The DNA of the CDR3 is TGCGCCAGCAGCCAAAGATACGGGACAGGGACCCTTTCCTACGAGCAGTACTTC.

The rearrangement joins TRBV6-1 to TRBJ2-2, with 9 bases that match TRBD2. The CDR3 extends over 15 amino acids. Germline V gene sequence: CDR1 MNHNS, CDR2 SASEGT. V trimming: 8 bases; J trimming: 0 bases; junction bases outside the gene matches: 4. The CDR3 DNA sequence: TGTGCCAGCCTTAGCGGGGGCCCGAACACCGGGGAGCTGTTTTTT. It codes for CASLSGGPNTGELFF.

The genes are TRBV9 and TRBJ2-3; TRBD2 is a possible D gene (5 bases). V lost 5 bases, J lost 13 bases, and 14 bases lay in between. The CDR3 has 11 residues. From germline, CDR1 is SGDLS and CDR2 YYNGEE. CDR3 amino acids: CASRPKTAEYF. CDR3 in DNA: TGTGCCAGCAGGCCGAAAACAGCGGAGTATTTT.

This clone has a handful of counts. This specimen includes other DNA sequences encoding the same CDR3. V and J are TRBV5-4 and TRBJ2-7; 9 bases agree with TRBD2. Germline assignment: CDR1 SGHNT and CDR2 YYREEE (reference sequence). V lost 0 bases, J lost 0 bases, and 1 base stayed unmatched. The CDR3 sequence is 15 residues long. As DNA, the CDR3 is TGTGCCAGCAGCTTGGGTAGCGGGAGCTCCTACGAGCAGTACTTC. Translation: CASSLGSGSSYEQYF.

This clone appeared a few times. The chain carries TRBV4-1 and TRBJ2-5; 12 nucleotides match TRBD2. The CDR3 runs to 17 residues. Trimming removed 6 bases from V and 1 base from J; junction bases left unmatched: 9. Germline CDR1 is MGHRA and CDR2 is YSYEKL. CDR3: CASSFLAGGGAQETQYF. The CDR3 DNA is TGCGCCAGCAGTTTCCTAGCGGGAGGGGGAGCCCAAGAGACCCAGTACTTC.